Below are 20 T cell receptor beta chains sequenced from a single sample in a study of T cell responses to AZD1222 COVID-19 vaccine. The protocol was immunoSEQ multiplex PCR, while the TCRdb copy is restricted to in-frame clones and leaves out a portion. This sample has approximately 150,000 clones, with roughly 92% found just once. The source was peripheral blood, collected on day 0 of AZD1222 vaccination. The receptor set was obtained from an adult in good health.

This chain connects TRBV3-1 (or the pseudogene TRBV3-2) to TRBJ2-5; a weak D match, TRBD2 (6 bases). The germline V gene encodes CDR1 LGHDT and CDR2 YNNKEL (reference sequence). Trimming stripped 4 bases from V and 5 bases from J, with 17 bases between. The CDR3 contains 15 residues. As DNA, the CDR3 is TGTGCCAGCAGCCCTACTTACGGGGGATTGGAGACCCAGTACTTC. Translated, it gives CASSPTYGGLETQYF.

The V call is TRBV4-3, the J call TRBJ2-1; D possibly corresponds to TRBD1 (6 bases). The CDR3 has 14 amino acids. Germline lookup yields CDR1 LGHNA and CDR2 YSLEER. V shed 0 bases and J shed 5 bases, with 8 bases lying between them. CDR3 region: CASSQEGANNEQFF. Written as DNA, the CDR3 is TGCGCCAGCAGCCAAGAGGGGGCCAACAATGAGCAGTTCTTC.

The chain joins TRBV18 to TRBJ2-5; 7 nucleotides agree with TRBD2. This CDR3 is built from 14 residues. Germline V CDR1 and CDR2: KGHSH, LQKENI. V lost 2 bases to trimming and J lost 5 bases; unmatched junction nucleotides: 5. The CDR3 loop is CASSPTSGEETQYF. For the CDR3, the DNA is TGTGCCAGCTCACCAACCAGCGGGGAGGAGACCCAGTACTTC.

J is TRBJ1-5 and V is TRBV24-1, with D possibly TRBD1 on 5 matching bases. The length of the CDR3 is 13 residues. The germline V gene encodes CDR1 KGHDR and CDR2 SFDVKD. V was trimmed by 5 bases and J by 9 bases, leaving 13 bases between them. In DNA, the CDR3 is TGTGCCACCAGTGGTCTGGACGGGGGGCCCCAGCATTTT. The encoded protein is CATSGLDGGPQHF.

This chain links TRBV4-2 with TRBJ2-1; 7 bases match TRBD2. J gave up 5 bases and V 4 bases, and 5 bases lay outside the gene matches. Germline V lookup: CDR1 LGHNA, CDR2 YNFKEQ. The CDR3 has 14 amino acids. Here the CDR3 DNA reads TGTGCCAGCAGCCGGCCTAGCGGAAACAATGAGCAGTTCTTC. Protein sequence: CASSRPSGNNEQFF.

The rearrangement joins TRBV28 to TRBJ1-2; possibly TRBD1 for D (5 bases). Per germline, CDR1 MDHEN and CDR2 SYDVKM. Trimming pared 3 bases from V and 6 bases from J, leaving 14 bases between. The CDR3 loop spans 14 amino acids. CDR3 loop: CASSFGREVDGYTF. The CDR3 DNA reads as TGTGCCAGCAGTTTTGGCAGGGAGGTCGATGGCTACACCTTC.

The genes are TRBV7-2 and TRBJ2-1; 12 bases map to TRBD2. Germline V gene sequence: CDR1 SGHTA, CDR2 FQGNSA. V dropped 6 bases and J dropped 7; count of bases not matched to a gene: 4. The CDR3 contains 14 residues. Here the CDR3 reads CASSRGLAGNEQFF. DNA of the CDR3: TGTGCCAGCAGTCGAGGACTAGCGGGAAATGAGCAGTTCTTC.

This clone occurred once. This CDR3 is CASSEGNTEAFF. In DNA, the CDR3 is TGCGCCAGCAGTGAGGGGAACACTGAAGCTTTCTTT. V is TRBV10-2 and J is TRBJ1-1; the D is unclear. Germline V gives CDR1 WSHSY, CDR2 SAAADI. This CDR3 contains 12 residues. The V end lost 2 bases, the J end lost 1 base, and 2 bases lay between the germline ends.

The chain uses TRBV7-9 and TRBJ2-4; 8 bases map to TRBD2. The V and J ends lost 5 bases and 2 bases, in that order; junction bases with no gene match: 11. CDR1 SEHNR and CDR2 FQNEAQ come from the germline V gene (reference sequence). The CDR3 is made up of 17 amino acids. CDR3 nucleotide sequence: TGTGCCAGCAGCATCCCGGGACTAGATATAACCAAAAACATTCAGTACTTC. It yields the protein CASSIPGLDITKNIQYF.

The CDR3 reads CASTAAGVAYNEQFF. In nucleotides, the CDR3 is TGTGCCAGTACCGCAGCGGGAGTGGCTTACAATGAGCAGTTCTTC. V gene TRBV19 combines with J gene TRBJ2-1; 8 positions agree with TRBD2. The CDR3 is made up of 15 amino acids. Trimming at V came to 7 bases and at J to 4 bases, leaving 9 bases not matched to a gene. Germline values: CDR1 LNHDA, CDR2 SQIVND (reference sequence).

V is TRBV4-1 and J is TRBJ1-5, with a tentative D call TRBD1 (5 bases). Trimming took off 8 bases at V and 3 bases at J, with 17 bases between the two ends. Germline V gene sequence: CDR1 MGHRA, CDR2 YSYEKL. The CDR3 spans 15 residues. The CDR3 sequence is CASGPPGPINQPQHF. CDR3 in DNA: TGCGCCAGCGGGCCGCCGGGACCGATCAATCAGCCCCAGCATTTT.

The CDR3 is CASSGAGTSDQPQHF. The CDR3 DNA sequence: TGTGCCAGCAGTGGCGCTGGGACCTCCGATCAGCCCCAGCATTTT. This chain links TRBV28 with TRBJ1-5; possibly TRBD1 for D (5 bases). V was cut by 5 bases and J by 5 bases, with 16 bases left in between. Germline loops: CDR1 MDHEN, CDR2 SYDVKM. The CDR3 is 15 amino acids.

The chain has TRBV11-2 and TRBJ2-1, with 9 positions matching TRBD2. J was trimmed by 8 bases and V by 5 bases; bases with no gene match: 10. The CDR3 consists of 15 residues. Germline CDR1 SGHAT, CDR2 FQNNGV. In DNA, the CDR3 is TGTGCCAGCAGCGTACCGGGACTAGCAGGTCATGAGCAGTTCTTC. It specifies CASSVPGLAGHEQFF.

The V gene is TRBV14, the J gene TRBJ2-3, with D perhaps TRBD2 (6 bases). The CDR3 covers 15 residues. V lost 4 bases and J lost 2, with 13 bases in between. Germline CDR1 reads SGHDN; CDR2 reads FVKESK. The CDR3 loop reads CASSLDGLYTDTQYF. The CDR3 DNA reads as TGTGCCAGCAGCCTCGACGGACTATACACAGATACGCAGTATTTT.

The CDR3 DNA reads TGTGCCCAAGATAGCGCCAGCTCCTACAATGAGCAGTTCTTC. It specifies CAQDSASSYNEQFF. The chain employs TRBV30 and TRBJ2-1, with D possibly matching TRBD2 (5 bases). V gave up 8 bases and J gave up 0 bases, with 14 bases separating them. The CDR3 extends over 14 amino acids. The germline V gene encodes CDR1 GTSNPN and CDR2 SVGIG (reference sequence).

The CDR3 here is CASGGLVRNEQFF. DNA of the CDR3: TGTGCCAGCGGAGGACTAGTTCGGAATGAGCAGTTCTTC. The chain carries TRBV7-2 and TRBJ2-1, with 7 bases lining up with TRBD2. The J segment lost 7 bases and the V segment lost 8 bases, leaving 8 bases of the junction unmatched. This CDR3 is built from 13 residues. Germline V gene data show CDR1 as SGHTA and CDR2 as FQGNSA. The full variable domain, with the rest looked up from reference TRBV7-2 and TRBJ2-1, is GAGVSQSPSNKVTEKGKDVELRCDPISGHTALYWYRQSLGQGLEFLIYFQGNSAPDKSGLPSDRFSAERTGGSVSTLTIQRTQQEDSAVYLCASGGLVRNEQFFGPGTRLTVL.

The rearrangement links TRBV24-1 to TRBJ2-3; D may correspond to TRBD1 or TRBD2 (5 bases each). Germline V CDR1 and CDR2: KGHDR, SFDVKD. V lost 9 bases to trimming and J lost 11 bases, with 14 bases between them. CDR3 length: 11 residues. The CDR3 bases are TGTGCCACCGGACCGGGGCCCATGCAGTATTTT. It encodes CATGPGPMQYF.

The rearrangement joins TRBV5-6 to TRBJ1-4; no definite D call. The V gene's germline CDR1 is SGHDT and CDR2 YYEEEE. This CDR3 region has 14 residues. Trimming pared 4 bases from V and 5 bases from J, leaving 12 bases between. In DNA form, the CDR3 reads TGTGCCAGCAGCAAGTTGAGATTAAATGAAAAACTGTTTTTT. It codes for CASSKLRLNEKLFF. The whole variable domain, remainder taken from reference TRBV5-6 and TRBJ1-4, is DAGVTQSPTHLIKTRGQQVTLRCSPKSGHDTVSWYQQALGQGPQFIFQYYEEEERQRGNFPDRFSGHQFPNYSSELNVNALLLGDSALYLCASSKLRLNEKLFFGSGTQLSVL.

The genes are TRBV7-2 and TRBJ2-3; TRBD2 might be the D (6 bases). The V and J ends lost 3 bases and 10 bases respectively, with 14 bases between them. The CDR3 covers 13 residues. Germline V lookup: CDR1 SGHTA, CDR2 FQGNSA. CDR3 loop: CASSLAVGTPQYF. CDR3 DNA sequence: TGTGCCAGCAGCTTGGCCGTCGGGACTCCGCAGTATTTT.

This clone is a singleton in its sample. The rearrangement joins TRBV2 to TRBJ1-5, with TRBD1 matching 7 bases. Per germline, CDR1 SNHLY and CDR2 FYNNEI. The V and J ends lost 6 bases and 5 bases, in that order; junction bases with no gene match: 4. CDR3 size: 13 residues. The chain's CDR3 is CASRRQGDQPQHF. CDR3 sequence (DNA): TGTGCCAGCAGGAGACAGGGTGATCAGCCCCAGCATTTT.